What follows is one TCR beta chain and its context. What it recognizes is unknown. The entry originates in a study of T cell responses to AZD1222 COVID-19 vaccine. Study-level results: Two AZD1222 doses significantly raised spike-specific TCR breadth and depth over controls. No day 14 peak samples; only post-peak repertoires were characterized. Vaccine-related CD4 TCRs covered spike, predominating at 160-218 and 743-854.

The V and J ends lost 4 bases and 3 bases, in that order; junction bases with no gene match: 5. Germline-derived CDR1 and CDR2 are LGHNA and YSLEER. The CDR3 contains 15 residues. The data were produced by immunoSEQ multiplex PCR, yet TCRdb's version contains in-frame clones alone and is incomplete. The table shows 95,000 to 150,000 clones, with 92% occurring only once. The genes are TRBV4-3 and TRBJ2-3; 9 positions match TRBD1. The sample consisted of peripheral blood, taken on day 0 of AZD1222 vaccination. The receptor's source is an adult in good health. For the CDR3, the DNA is TGCGCCAGCAGCCTCCGGACAGGGGAGACAGATACGCAGTATTTT. The encoded protein is CASSLRTGETDTQYF.